The clone carrying this TCR beta chain was observed a few times. The CDR3 length is 14 residues. V shed 4 bases and J shed 2 bases, with 12 bases lying between them. Germline CDR1 and CDR2: SGHRS and YFSETQ. This record belongs to a study of T-cell memory formation after mild COVID-19. TCRdb recomputed calls from the 5' RACE reads with MiXCR, one row per CDR3 protein. The top ten hold 22% of the sample, which has under 300,000 distinct CDR3 sequences, roughly 8.2% seen once. This TCR derives from a young man who had mild COVID-19 (a few samples of this study predate the infection). Cell type and time point are not known. V gene TRBV5-1 combines with J gene TRBJ2-5, with D unresolved. Sequenced material: PBMCs or a T cell subset sorted from them (not recorded which). DNA of the CDR3: TGCGCCAGCAGCCGTAATTGGGATCAAGAGACCCAGTACTTC. Encoded protein: CASSRNWDQETQYF.